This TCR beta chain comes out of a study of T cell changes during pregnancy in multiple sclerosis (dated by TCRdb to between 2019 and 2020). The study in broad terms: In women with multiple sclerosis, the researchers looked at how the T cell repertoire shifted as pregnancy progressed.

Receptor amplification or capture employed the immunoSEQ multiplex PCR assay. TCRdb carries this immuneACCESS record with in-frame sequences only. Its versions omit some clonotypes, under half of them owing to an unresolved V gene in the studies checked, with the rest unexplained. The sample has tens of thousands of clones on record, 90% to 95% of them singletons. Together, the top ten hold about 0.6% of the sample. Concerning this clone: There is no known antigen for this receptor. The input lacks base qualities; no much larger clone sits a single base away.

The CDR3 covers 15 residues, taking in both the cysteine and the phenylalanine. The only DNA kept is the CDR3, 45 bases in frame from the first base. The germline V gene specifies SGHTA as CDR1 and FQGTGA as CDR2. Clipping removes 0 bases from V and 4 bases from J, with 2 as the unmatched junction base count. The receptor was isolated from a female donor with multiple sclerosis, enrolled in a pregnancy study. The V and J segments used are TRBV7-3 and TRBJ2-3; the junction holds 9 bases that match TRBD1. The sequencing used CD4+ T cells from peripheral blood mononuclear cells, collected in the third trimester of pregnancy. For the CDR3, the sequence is CASSLTGQGSDTQYF. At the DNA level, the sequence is TGTGCCAGCAGCTTAACTGGACAGGGGTCAGATACGCAGTATTTT.